One T cell receptor beta chain is described in this entry. This specimen belongs to a study of cytomegalovirus exposure and HLA in healthy donors. PCR primers comprised 60 Vbeta and 13 Jbeta primers. Only in-frame clones appear in the TCRdb table, and some are missing; sequencing was by immunoSEQ multiplex PCR. The data show about 140,000 clones, with roughly 88% seen just once and roughly 0.5% held by the top ten. This CDR3 has 15 amino acids. The germline V gene has CDR1 ENHRY and CDR2 SYGVKD. Germline trimming cut 2 bases from V and 1 base from J; bases unmatched to any gene: 4. The chain joins TRBV10-3 to TRBJ2-5, with TRBD2 identical over 7 bases. Sequencing input: PBMCs. The clonotype was recovered from a woman aged 40-49 years in good health and CMV-seronegative. CDR3: CAISEAPGGQETQYF. The CDR3 nucleotides are TGTGCCATCAGTGAGGCACCGGGGGGCCAAGAGACCCAGTACTTC.